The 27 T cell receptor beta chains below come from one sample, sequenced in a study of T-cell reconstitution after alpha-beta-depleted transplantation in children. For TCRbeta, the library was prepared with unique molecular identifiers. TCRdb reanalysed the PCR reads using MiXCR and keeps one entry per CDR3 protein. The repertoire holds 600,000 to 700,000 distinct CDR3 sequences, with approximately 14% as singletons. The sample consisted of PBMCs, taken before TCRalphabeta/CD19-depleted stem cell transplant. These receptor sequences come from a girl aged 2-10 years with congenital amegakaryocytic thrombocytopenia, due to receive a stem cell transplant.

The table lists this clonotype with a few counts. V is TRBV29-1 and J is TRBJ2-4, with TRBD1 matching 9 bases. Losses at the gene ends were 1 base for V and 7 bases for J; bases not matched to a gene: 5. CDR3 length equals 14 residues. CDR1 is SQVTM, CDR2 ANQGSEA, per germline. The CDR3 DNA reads TGCAGCGTTGAAGGGTCGGACAGGGGTAACATTCAGTACTTC. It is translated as CSVEGSDRGNIQYF. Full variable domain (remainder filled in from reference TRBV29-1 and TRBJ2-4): SAVISQKPSRDICQRGTSLTIQCQVDSQVTMMFWYRQQPGQSLTLIATANQGSEATYESGFVIDKFPISRPNLTFSTLTVSNMSPEDSSIYLCSVEGSDRGNIQYFGAGTRLSVL.

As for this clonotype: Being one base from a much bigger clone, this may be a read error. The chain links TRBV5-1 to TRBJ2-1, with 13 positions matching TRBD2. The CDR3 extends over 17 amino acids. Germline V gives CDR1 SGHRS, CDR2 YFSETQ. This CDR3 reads CPSSLAPGLAGIHEQFF. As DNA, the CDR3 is TGCCCCAGCAGCTTGGCCCCGGGACTAGCGGGAATCCATGAGCAGTTCTTC.

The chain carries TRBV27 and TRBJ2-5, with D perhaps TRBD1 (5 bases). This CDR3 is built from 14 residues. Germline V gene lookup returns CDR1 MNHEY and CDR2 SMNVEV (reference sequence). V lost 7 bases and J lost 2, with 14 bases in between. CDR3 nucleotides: TGTGCCAGCAAGGGGCGACTGGAACAAGAGACCCAGTACTTC. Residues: CASKGRLEQETQYF.

CDR3 sequence reads: CASSVVAGVVDEQYF. CDR3 DNA: TGCGCCAGCAGCGTGGTAGCGGGAGTAGTCGACGAGCAGTACTTC. The J gene is TRBJ2-7, the V gene TRBV5-1; 9 bases fit TRBD2. V was pared by 4 bases and J by 5 bases, with 10 bases of the junction left unmatched. The germline CDR1 and CDR2 sequences are SGHRS and YFSETQ. This CDR3 has 15 residues.

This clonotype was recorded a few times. CDR3 sequence: CASSKGSGGTEAFF. CDR3 in DNA: TGTGCCAGCAGCAAAGGGAGTGGGGGCACTGAAGCTTTCTTT. The chain employs TRBV4-2 and TRBJ1-1; perhaps TRBD1 as D (5 bases). CDR3 length: 14 amino acids. Between the trimmed V and J ends, which lost 5 bases and 4 bases, there was a span of 14 bases. Germline CDR1 is LGHNA and CDR2 is YNFKEQ.

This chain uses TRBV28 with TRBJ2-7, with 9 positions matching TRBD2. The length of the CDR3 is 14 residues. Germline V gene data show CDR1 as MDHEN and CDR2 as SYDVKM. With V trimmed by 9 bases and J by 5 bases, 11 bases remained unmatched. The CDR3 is CASKPGLAPHEQYF. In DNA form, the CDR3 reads TGTGCCAGTAAACCGGGACTAGCTCCACACGAGCAGTACTTC.

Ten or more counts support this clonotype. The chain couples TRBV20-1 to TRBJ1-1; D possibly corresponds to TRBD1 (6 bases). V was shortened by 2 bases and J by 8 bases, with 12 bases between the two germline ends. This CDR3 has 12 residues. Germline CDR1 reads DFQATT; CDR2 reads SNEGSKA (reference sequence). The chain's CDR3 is CSARLRQAEAFF. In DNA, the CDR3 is TGCAGTGCTAGATTGCGACAGGCCGAAGCTTTCTTT.

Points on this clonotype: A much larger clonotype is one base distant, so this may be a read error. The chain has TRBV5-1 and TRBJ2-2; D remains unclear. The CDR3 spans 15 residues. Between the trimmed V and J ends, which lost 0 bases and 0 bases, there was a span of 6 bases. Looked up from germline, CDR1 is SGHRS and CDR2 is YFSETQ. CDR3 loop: CASSLVTANTGELFF. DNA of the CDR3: TGCGCCAGCAGCTTGGTTACGGCGAACACCGGGGAGCTGTTTTTT.

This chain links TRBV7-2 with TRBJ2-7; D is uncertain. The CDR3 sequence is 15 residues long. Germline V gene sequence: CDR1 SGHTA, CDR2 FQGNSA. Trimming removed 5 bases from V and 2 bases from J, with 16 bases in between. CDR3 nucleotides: TGTGCCAGCAGCACACGTAGCCGCTCAGCCTACGAGCAGTACTTC. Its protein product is CASSTRSRSAYEQYF.

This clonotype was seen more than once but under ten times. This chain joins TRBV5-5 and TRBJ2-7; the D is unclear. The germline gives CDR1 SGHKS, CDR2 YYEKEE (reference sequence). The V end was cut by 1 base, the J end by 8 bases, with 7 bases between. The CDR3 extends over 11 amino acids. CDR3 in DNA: TGTGCCAGCAGCTTGTATGGGCAGCAGTACTTC. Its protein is CASSLYGQQYF.

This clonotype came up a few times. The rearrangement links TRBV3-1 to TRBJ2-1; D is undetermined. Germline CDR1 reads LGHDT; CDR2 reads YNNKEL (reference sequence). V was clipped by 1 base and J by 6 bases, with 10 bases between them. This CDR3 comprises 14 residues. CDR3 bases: TGTGCCAGCAGCCAAGTCCGTGTGGGCAATGAGCAGTTCTTC. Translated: CASSQVRVGNEQFF.

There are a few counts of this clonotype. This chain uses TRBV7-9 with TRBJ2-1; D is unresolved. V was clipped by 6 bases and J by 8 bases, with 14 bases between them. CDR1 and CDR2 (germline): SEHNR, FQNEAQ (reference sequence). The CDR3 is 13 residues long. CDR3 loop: CASSSPTDDEQFF. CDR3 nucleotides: TGTGCCAGCAGTTCCCCTACAGACGATGAGCAGTTCTTC.

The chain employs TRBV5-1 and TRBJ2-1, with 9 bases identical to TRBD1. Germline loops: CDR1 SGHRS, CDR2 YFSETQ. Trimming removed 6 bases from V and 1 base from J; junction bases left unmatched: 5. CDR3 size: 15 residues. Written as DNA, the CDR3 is TGCGCCAGCAACAAGGACAGGGGATCCTACAATGAGCAGTTCTTC. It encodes CASNKDRGSYNEQFF. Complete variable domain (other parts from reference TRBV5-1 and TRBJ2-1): KAGVTQTPRYLIKTRGQQVTLSCSPISGHRSVSWYQQTPGQGLQFLFEYFSETQRNKGNFPGRFSGRQFSNSRSEMNVSTLELGDSALYLCASNKDRGSYNEQFFGPGTRLTVL.

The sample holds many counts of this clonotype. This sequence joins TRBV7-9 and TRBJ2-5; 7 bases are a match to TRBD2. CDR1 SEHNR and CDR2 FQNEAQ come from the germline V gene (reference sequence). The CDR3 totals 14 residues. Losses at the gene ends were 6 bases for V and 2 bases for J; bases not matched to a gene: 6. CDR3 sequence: CASSVAGLQETQYF. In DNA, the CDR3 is TGTGCCAGCAGTGTAGCGGGTTTACAAGAGACCCAGTACTTC.

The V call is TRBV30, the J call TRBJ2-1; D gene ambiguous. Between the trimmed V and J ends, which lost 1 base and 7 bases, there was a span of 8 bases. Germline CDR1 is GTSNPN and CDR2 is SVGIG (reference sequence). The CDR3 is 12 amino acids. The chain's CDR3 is CAWSAPRNEQFF. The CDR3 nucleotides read TGTGCCTGGAGTGCCCCTAGAAATGAGCAGTTCTTC.

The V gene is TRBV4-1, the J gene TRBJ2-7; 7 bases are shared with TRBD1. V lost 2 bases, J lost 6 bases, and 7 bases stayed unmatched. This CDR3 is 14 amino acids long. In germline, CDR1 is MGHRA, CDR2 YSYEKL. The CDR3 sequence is CASSQLTGMGEQYF. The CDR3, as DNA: TGCGCCAGCAGCCAACTGACAGGGATGGGCGAGCAGTACTTC.

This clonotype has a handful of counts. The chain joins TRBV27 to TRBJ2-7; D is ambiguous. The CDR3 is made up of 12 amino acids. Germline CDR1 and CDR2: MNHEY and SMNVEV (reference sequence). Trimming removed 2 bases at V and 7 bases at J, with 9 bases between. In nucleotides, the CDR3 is TGTGCCAGCAGTTTACCGAAAGGAGAGCAGTACTTC. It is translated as CASSLPKGEQYF.

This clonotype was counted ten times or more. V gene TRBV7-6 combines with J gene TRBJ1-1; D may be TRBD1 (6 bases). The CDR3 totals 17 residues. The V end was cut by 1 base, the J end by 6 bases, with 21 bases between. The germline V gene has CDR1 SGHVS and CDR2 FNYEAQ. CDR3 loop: CASSLDKYRASIPEAFF. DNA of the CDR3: TGTGCCAGCAGCTTAGATAAATACAGGGCGAGTATCCCTGAAGCTTTCTTT.

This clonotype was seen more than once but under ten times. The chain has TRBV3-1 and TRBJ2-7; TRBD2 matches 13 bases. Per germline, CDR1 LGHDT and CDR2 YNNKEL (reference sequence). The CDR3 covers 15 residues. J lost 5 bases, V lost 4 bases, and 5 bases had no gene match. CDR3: CASSLTGTSGDEQYF. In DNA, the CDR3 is TGTGCCAGCAGCCTAACCGGGACTAGCGGGGACGAGCAGTACTTC.

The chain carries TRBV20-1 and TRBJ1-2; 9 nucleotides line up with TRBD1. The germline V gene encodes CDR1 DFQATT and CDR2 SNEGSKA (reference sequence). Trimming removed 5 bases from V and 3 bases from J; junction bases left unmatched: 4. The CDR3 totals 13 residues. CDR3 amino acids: CSAPDRGDYGYTF. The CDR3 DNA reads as TGCAGTGCTCCAGACAGGGGGGACTATGGCTACACCTTC.

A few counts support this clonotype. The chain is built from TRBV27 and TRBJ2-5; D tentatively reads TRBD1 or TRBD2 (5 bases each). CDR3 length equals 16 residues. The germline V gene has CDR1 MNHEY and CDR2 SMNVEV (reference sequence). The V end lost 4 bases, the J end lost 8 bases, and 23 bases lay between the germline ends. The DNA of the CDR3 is TGTGCCAGCAGTTCCCCCGGACGTGGGGCGGGTTTTACCCAGTACTTC. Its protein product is CASSSPGRGAGFTQYF.

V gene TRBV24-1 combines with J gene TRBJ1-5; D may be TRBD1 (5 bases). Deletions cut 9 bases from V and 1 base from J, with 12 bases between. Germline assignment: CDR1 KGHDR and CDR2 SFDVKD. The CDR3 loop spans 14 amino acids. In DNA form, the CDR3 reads TGTGCCACCGCAGAGGGGAGAAGCAATCAGCCCCAGCATTTT. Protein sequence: CATAEGRSNQPQHF.

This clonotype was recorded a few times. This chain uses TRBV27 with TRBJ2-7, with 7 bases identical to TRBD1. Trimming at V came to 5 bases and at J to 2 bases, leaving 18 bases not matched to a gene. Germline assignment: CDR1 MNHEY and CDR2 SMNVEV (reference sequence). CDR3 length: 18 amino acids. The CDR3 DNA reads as TGTGCCAGCAGTCCCCCGCCACCGGGACAGCTGTTCCCCTACGAGCAGTACTTC. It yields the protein CASSPPPPGQLFPYEQYF.

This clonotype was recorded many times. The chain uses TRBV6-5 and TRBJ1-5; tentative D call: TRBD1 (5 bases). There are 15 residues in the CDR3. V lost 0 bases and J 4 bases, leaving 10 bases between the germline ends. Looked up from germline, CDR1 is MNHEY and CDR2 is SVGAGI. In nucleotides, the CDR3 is TGTGCCAGCAGTTACTCCCCACCAGGGAATCAGCCCCAGCATTTT. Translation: CASSYSPPGNQPQHF.

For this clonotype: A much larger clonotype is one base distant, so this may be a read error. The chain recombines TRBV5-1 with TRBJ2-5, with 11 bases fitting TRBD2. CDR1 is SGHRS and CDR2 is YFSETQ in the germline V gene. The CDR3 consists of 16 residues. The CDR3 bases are TGCCCCAGCAGCTTGGTGCTAGCGGGAGGCCCGGGGACCCAGTACTTC. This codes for CPSSLVLAGGPGTQYF.

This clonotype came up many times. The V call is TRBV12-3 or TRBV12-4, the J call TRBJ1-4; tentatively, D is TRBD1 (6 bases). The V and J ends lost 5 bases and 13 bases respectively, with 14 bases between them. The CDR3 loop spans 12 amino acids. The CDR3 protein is CASSPQADRLFF. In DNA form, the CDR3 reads TGTGCCAGCAGTCCACAGGCGGACAGACTGTTTTTT.

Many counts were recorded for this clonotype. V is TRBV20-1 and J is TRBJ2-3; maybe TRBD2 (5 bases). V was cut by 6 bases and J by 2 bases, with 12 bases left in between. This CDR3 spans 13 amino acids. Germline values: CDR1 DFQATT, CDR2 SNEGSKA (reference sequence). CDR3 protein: CSAAGLYTDTQYF. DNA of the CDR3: TGCAGTGCCGCCGGACTCTACACAGATACGCAGTATTTT.